These 10 T cell receptor beta chains originate from one sample sequenced in a study of blood T cell repertoires in COVID-19. Only in-frame clones appear in the TCRdb table, and some are missing; sequencing was by immunoSEQ multiplex PCR. Of about 380,000 clones listed, more than 70% are singletons. What was sequenced was PBMCs or T cells enriched from blood (not recorded which). These receptors were taken from a man younger than 40 who had recovered from COVID-19.

This chain uses TRBV9 with TRBJ1-2; D remains unclear. The germline gives CDR1 SGDLS, CDR2 YYNGEE. Trimming took 5 bases from V and 0 from J, leaving 8 bases between them. The CDR3 has 13 amino acids. CDR3 in amino acids: CASRTTANYGYTF. The CDR3 DNA is TGTGCCAGCAGAACTACTGCTAACTATGGCTACACCTTC.

The CDR3 spells CASSTTGTSGIYNEQFF. CDR3 nucleotide sequence: TGTGCCAGCAGCACTACCGGGACTAGCGGGATCTACAATGAGCAGTTCTTC. The genes are TRBV6-2 or TRBV6-3 and TRBJ2-1; the match to TRBD2 covers 13 bases. The CDR3 extends over 17 amino acids. Germline CDR1 and CDR2: MNHEY and SVGEGT. V lost 6 bases to trimming and J lost 3 bases; unmatched junction nucleotides: 8.

The V call is TRBV6-6, the J call TRBJ1-2; 7 bases agree with TRBD1. Per germline, CDR1 MNHNY and CDR2 SVGAGI (reference sequence). V trimming: 7 bases; J trimming: 10 bases; junction bases outside the gene matches: 9. This CDR3 has 12 amino acids. The CDR3 reads CASTGTAFDYTF. CDR3 sequence (DNA): TGTGCCAGCACCGGGACAGCTTTCGACTACACCTTC.

This chain joins TRBV4-1 and TRBJ2-7, with TRBD1 identical over 8 bases. This CDR3 is 14 amino acids long. Germline V lookup: CDR1 MGHRA, CDR2 YSYEKL. Germline trimming cut 4 bases from V and 3 bases from J; bases unmatched to any gene: 5. The CDR3 spells CASSRGQGSYEQYF. The CDR3 DNA reads as TGCGCCAGCAGCCGCGGACAGGGAAGCTACGAGCAGTACTTC.

V is TRBV10-2 and J is TRBJ2-5, with D possibly matching TRBD2 (6 bases). CDR3 length: 14 residues. CDR1 is WSHSY, CDR2 SAAADI, per germline. Trimming took 8 bases from V and 3 from J, leaving 16 bases between them. CDR3 coding DNA: TGCGCCAGCTCGTGGGGACTCGAGAAAGAGACCCAGTACTTC. Residues: CASSWGLEKETQYF.

A few counts support this clone. The chain combines TRBV11-2 with TRBJ2-7; D not resolved. Trimming shortened V by 1 base and J by 4 bases, and 5 bases separated the two germline ends. Germline V gene data show CDR1 as SGHAT and CDR2 as FQNNGV. The CDR3 has 12 amino acids. In DNA form, the CDR3 reads TGTGCCAGCAGCTTAGGAGAGTACGAGCAGTACTTC. Translation: CASSLGEYEQYF.

The V and J genes are TRBV11-3 and TRBJ1-1; 8 bases map to TRBD1. After removal of 2 bases from V and 4 bases from J, the junction contained 3 bases not matched to a gene. The germline CDR1 and CDR2 sequences are SGHNT and YENEEA. This CDR3 comprises 14 residues. In nucleotides, the CDR3 is TGTGCCAGCAGCTTACCCGACAGGGGCACTGAAGCTTTCTTT. Its translation is CASSLPDRGTEAFF. Full variable domain (outside the CDR3, taken from reference TRBV11-3 and TRBJ1-1): EAGVVQSPRYKIIEKKQPVAFWCNPISGHNTLYWYLQNLGQGPELLIRYENEEAVDDSQLPKDRFSAERLKGVDSTLKIQPAELGDSAVYLCASSLPDRGTEAFFGQGTRLTVV.

The V and J genes are TRBV4-2 and TRBJ1-3, with D perhaps TRBD1 (6 bases). V lost 2 bases to trimming and J lost 0 bases, with 11 bases between them. Per germline, CDR1 LGHNA and CDR2 YNFKEQ. This CDR3 spans 16 amino acids. CDR3: CASSQRQGSSGNTIYF. The CDR3 coding sequence is TGTGCCAGCAGCCAAAGGCAGGGGTCCTCTGGAAACACCATATATTTT.

The rearrangement uses TRBV10-3 and TRBJ2-7, with 9 nucleotides matching TRBD1. Unmatched junction bases numbered 4, after V lost 2 bases and J lost 2 bases. CDR3 length equals 15 residues. Germline-derived CDR1 and CDR2 are ENHRY and SYGVKD. The DNA of the CDR3 is TGTGCCATCAGTGAGCCCGGACAGGGGACCTACGAGCAGTACTTC. As protein: CAISEPGQGTYEQYF.

V is TRBV30 and J is TRBJ1-5; D call uncertain. Looked up from germline, CDR1 is GTSNPN and CDR2 is SVGIG (reference sequence). The V and J ends lost 0 bases and 4 bases respectively, with 13 bases between them. The CDR3 is 15 residues long. CDR3 loop: CAWSVGQVQNQPQHF. As DNA, the CDR3 is TGTGCCTGGAGTGTGGGCCAGGTCCAAAATCAGCCCCAGCATTTT.